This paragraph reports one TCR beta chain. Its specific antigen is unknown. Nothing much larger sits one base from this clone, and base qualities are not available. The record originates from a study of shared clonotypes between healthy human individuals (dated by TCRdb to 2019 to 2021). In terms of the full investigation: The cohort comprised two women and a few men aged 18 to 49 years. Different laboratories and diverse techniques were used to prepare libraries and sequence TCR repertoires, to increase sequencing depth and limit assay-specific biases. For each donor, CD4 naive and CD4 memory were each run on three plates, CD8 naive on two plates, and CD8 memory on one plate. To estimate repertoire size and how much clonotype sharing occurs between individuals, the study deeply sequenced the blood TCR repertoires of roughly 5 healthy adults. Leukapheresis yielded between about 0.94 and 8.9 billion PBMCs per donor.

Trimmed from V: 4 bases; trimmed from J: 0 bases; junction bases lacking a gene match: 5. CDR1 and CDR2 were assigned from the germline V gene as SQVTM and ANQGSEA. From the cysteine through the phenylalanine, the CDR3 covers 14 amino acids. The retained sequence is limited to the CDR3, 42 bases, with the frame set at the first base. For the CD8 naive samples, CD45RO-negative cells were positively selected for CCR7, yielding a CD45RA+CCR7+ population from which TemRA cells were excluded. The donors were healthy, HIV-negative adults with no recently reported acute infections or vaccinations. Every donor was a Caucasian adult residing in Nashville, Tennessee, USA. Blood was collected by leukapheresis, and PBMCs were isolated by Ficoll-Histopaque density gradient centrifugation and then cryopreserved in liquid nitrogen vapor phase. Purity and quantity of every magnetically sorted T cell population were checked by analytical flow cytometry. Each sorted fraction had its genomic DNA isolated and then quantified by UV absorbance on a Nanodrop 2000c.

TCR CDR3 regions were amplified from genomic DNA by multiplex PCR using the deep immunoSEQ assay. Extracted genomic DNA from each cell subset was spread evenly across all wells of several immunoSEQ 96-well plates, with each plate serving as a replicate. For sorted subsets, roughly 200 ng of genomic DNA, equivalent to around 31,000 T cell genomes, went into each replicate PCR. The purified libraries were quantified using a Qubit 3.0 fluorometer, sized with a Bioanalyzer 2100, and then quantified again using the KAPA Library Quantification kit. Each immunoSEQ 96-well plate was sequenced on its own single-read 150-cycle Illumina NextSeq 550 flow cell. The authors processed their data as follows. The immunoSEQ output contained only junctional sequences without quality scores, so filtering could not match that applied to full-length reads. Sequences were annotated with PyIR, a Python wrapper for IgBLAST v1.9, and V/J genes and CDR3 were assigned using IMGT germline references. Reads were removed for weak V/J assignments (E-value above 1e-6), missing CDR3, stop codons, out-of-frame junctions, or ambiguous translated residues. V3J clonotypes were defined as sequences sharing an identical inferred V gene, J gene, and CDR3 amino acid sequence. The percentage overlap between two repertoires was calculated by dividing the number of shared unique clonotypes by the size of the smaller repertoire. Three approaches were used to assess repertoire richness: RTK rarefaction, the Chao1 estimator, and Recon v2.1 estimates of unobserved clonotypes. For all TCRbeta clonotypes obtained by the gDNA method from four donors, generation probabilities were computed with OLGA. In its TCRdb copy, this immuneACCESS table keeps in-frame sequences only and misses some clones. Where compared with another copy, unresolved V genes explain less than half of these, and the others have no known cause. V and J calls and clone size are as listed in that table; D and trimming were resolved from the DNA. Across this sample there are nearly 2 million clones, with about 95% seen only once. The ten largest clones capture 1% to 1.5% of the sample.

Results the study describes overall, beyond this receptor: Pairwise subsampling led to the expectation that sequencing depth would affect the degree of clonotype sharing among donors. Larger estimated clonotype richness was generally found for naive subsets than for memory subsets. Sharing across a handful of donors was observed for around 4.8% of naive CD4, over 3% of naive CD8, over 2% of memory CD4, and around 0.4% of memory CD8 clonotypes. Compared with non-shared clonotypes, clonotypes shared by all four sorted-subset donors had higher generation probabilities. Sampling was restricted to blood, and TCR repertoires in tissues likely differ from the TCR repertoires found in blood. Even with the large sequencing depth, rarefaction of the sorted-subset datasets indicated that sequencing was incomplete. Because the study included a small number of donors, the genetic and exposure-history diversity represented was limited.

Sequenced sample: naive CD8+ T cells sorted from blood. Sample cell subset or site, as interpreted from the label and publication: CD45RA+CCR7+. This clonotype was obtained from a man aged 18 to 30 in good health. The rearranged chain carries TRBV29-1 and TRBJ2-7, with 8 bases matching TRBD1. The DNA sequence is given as TGCAGCGTTGCAGTGACAGGGGTCTCCTACGAGCAGTACTTC. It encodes CSVAVTGVSYEQYF.